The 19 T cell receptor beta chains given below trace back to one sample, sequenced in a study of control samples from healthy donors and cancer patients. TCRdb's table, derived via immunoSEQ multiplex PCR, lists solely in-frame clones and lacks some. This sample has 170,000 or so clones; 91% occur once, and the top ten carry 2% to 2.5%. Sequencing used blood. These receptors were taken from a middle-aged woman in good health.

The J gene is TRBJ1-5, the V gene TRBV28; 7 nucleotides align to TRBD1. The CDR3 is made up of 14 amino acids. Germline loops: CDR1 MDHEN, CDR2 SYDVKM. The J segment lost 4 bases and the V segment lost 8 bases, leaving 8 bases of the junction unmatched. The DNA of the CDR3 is TGTGCCAGCGAACAGGGGACTGATAATCAGCCCCAGCATTTT. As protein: CASEQGTDNQPQHF.

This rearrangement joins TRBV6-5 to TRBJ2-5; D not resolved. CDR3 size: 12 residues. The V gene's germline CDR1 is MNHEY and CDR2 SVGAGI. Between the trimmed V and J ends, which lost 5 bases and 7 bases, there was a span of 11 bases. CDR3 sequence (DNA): TGTGCCAGCAGTCCTAATCCGGGGACCCAGTACTTC. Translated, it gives CASSPNPGTQYF.

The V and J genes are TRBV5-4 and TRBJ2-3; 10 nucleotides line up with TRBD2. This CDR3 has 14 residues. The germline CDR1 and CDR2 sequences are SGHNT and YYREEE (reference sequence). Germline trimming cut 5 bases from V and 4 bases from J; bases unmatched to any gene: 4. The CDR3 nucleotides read TGTGCCAGCAGGGAGCGGGGGGGGGCAGATACGCAGTATTTT. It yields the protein CASRERGGADTQYF.

The CDR3 sequence: CASSLQGSNSPLHF. As DNA, the CDR3 is TGTGCCAGCAGTTTACAAGGGAGCAATTCACCCCTCCACTTT. This sequence joins TRBV27 and TRBJ1-6; no clear D gene. Germline values: CDR1 MNHEY, CDR2 SMNVEV (reference sequence). The V end lost 2 bases, the J end lost 7 bases, and 9 bases lay between the germline ends. This CDR3 has 14 amino acids.

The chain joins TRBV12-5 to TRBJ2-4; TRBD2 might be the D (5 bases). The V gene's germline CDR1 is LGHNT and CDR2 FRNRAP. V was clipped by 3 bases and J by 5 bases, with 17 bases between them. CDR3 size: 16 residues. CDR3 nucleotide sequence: TGTGCTAGTGGTTTCCTCACACCGGCGGGCCAAAACATTCAGTACTTC. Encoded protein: CASGFLTPAGQNIQYF. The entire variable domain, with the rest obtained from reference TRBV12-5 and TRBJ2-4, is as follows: DARVTQTPRHKVTEMGQEVTMRCQPILGHNTVFWYRQTMMQGLELLAYFRNRAPLDDSGMPKDRFSAEMPDATLATLKIQPSEPRDSAVYFCASGFLTPAGQNIQYFGAGTRLSVL.

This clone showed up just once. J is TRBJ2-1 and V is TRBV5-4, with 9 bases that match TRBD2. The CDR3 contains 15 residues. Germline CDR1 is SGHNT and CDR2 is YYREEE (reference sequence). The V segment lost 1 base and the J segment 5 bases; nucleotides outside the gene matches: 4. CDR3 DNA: TGTGCCAGCAGCTTGTTGGCGGGGGGGGACAATGAGCAGTTCTTC. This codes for CASSLLAGGDNEQFF.

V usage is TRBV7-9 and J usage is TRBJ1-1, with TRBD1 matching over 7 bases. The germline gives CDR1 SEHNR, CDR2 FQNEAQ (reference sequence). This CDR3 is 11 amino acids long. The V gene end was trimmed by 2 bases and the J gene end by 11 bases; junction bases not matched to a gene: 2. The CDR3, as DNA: TGTGCCAGCAGCTTAACAGGGGAGGCTTTCTTT. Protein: CASSLTGEAFF.

CDR3 amino acids: CASSLDRRSQYF. As DNA, the CDR3 is TGTGCCAGCAGCTTAGATCGTAGGTCCCAGTACTTC. V usage is TRBV11-2 and J usage is TRBJ2-5; D call uncertain. The CDR3 is 12 amino acids. Trimming removed 0 bases at V and 9 bases at J, with 8 bases between. Germline V gene lookup returns CDR1 SGHAT and CDR2 FQNNGV.

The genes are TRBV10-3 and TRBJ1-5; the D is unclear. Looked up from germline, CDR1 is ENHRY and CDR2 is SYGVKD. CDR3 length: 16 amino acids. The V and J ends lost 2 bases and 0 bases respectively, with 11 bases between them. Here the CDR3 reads CAISEIGPDSNQPQHF. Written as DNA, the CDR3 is TGTGCCATCAGTGAGATCGGTCCTGATAGCAATCAGCCCCAGCATTTT.

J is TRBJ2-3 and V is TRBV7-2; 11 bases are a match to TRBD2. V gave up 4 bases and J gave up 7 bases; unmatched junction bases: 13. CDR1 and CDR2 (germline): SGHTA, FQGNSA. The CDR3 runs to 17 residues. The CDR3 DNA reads TGTGCCAGCAGCTCCTCCGGAGGCTCTAGCGGGGGGTATACGCAGTATTTT. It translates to CASSSSGGSSGGYTQYF.

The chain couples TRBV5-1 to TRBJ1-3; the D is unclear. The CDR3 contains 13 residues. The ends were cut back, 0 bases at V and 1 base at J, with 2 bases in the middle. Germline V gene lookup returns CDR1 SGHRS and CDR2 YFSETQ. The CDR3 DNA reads TGCGCCAGCAGCTTGGAATCTGGAAACACCATATATTTT. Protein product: CASSLESGNTIYF.

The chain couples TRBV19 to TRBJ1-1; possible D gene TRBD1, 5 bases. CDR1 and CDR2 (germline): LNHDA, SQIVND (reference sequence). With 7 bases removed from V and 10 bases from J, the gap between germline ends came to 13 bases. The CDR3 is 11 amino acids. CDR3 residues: CASTNGGAAFF. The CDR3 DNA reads TGTGCCAGTACCAACGGTGGGGCAGCTTTCTTT. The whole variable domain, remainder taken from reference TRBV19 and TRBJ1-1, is DGGITQSPKYLFRKEGQNVTLSCEQNLNHDAMYWYRQDPGQGLRLIYYSQIVNDFQKGDIAEGYSVSREKKESFPLTVTSAQKNPTAFYLCASTNGGAAFFGQGTRLTVV.

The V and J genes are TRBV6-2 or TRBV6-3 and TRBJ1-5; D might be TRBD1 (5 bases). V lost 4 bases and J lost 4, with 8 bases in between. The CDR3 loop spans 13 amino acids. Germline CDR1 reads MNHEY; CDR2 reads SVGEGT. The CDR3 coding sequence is TGTGCCAGCAGTTTGGGACCGAATCAGCCCCAGCATTTT. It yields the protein CASSLGPNQPQHF.

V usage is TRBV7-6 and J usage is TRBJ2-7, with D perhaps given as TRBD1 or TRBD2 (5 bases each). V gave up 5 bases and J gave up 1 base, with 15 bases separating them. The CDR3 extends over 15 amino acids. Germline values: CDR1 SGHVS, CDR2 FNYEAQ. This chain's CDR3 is CASSLGQGPSYEQYF. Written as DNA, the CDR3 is TGTGCCAGCAGCCTCGGGCAGGGACCGTCCTACGAGCAGTACTTC.

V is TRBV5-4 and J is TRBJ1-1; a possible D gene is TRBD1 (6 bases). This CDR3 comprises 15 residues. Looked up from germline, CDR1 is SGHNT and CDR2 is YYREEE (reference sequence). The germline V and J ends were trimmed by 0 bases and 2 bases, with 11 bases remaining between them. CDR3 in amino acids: CASSLVGAENTEAFF. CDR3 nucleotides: TGTGCCAGCAGCTTGGTGGGGGCGGAAAACACTGAAGCTTTCTTT. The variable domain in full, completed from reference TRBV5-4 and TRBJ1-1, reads ETGVTQSPTHLIKTRGQQVTLRCSSQSGHNTVSWYQQALGQGPQFIFQYYREEENGRGNFPPRFSGLQFPNYSSELNVNALELDDSALYLCASSLVGAENTEAFFGQGTRLTVV.

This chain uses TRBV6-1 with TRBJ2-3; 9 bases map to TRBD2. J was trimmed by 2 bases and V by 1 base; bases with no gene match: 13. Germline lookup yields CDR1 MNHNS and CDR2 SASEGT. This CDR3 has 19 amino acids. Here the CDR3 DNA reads TGTGCCAGCAGTGAAGGCAGAGGGCTAGCGGGGAGATTCACAGATACGCAGTATTTT. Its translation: CASSEGRGLAGRFTDTQYF.

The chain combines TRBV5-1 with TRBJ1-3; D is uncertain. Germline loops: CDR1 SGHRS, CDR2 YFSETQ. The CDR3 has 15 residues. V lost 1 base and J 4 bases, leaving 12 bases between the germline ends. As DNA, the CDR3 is TGCGCCAGCAGCTTGTTTCCCCGAGCAGGAAACACCATATATTTT. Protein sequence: CASSLFPRAGNTIYF.

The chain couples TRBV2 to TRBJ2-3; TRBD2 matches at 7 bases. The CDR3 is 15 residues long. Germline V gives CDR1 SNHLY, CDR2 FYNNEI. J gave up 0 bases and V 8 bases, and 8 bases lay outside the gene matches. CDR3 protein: CASLYLAASTDTQYF. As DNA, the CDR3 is TGTGCCAGCCTCTATCTAGCGGCTAGCACAGATACGCAGTATTTT.

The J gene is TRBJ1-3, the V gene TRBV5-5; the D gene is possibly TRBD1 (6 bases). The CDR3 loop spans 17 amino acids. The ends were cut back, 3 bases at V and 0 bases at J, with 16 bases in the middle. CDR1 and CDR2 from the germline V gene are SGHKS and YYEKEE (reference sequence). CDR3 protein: CASSWGTGRVSGNTIYF. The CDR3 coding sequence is TGTGCCAGCAGCTGGGGTACAGGGAGGGTCTCTGGAAACACCATATATTTT.